The 10 T cell receptor beta chains given below trace back to one sample, sequenced in a study of cytomegalovirus exposure and HLA in healthy donors. Assay: immunoSEQ multiplex PCR; the TCRdb copy retains only in-frame clones and omits some. The data contain 200,000 to 250,000 clones, 83% of them singletons. Sequencing was performed on PBMCs. The receptors come from a woman younger than 35 in good health and CMV-seronegative.

This chain links TRBV7-9 with TRBJ2-3; D gene uncertain. The CDR3 spans 14 residues. Between the trimmed V and J ends, which lost 1 base and 3 bases, there was a span of 8 bases. CDR1 SEHNR and CDR2 FQNEAQ come from the germline V gene (reference sequence). CDR3 loop: CASSLVGSTDTQYF. In DNA, the CDR3 is TGTGCCAGCAGCTTAGTCGGTAGTACAGATACGCAGTATTTT.

The rearrangement links TRBV6-1 to TRBJ2-3, with 7 bases aligning to TRBD2. With 5 bases clipped from V and 5 bases from J, the junction kept 7 bases outside the gene matches. This CDR3 contains 14 residues. CDR1 is MNHNS and CDR2 is SASEGT in the germline V gene. In nucleotides, the CDR3 is TGTGCCAGCAGTAAACGGGAGGCGGGAGATACGCAGTATTTT. Residues: CASSKREAGDTQYF.

This clone was seen just once. In nucleotides, the CDR3 is TGTGCCAGCAGTTACATTTCGAGTGGGGCCAACGTCCTGACTTTC. This gives the protein CASSYISSGANVLTF. The gene calls are TRBV28 and TRBJ2-6; unclear D gene. V lost 4 bases, J lost 3 bases, and 10 bases lay in between. This CDR3 region has 15 residues. Germline CDR1 reads MDHEN; CDR2 reads SYDVKM.

The J gene is TRBJ2-7, the V gene TRBV5-6; 14 bases match TRBD2. This CDR3 comprises 17 residues. Germline CDR1 SGHDT, CDR2 YYEEEE. Losses at the gene ends were 4 bases for V and 3 bases for J; bases not matched to a gene: 9. CDR3 sequence reads: CASSKGLAGVINYEQYF. The CDR3 DNA reads as TGTGCCAGCAGCAAGGGACTAGCGGGAGTCATCAACTACGAGCAGTACTTC. Based on the CDR3 plus reference TRBV5-6 and TRBJ2-7, the full variable domain is DAGVTQSPTHLIKTRGQQVTLRCSPKSGHDTVSWYQQALGQGPQFIFQYYEEEERQRGNFPDRFSGHQFPNYSSELNVNALLLGDSALYLCASSKGLAGVINYEQYFGPGTRLTVT.

This clone was counted only a few times. J is TRBJ2-7 and V is TRBV4-1, with a possible D match to TRBD2 (5 bases). Trimming shortened V by 0 bases and J by 2 bases, and 11 bases separated the two germline ends. CDR1 MGHRA and CDR2 YSYEKL come from the germline V gene. The length of the CDR3 is 15 residues. CDR3 nucleotide sequence: TGCGCCAGCAGCCAAGACAGGTCCGGGACCTACGAGCAGTACTTC. Translation: CASSQDRSGTYEQYF.

The CDR3 sequence: CASSTQGSEAFF. The DNA for the CDR3 is TGTGCCAGTAGTACCCAGGGCTCCGAAGCTTTCTTT. The chain joins TRBV19 to TRBJ1-1, with D possibly matching TRBD1 (5 bases). This CDR3 contains 12 residues. Germline V gene sequence: CDR1 LNHDA, CDR2 SQIVND (reference sequence). V lost 4 bases and J lost 8, with 11 bases in between.

This sequence joins TRBV9 and TRBJ2-1; 9 positions match TRBD2. V was clipped by 2 bases and J by 2 bases; unmatched bases: 2. Per germline, CDR1 SGDLS and CDR2 YYNGEE. The CDR3 is 15 residues long. The CDR3 coding sequence is TGTGCCAGCAGCGTCCTAGCGGGGACCTACAATGAGCAGTTCTTC. Encoded protein: CASSVLAGTYNEQFF.

The CDR3 region is CASSGEAGRRFSISYNEQFF. DNA for the CDR3: TGTGCCAGCAGTGGGGAAGCGGGGAGACGATTCTCAATCTCCTACAATGAGCAGTTCTTC. This sequence joins TRBV6-1 and TRBJ2-1, with 7 positions matching TRBD2. With V trimmed by 4 bases and J by 0 bases, 18 bases remained unmatched. Germline CDR1 is MNHNS and CDR2 is SASEGT. This CDR3 spans 20 amino acids.

Turning to this clone: The junction departs from the called germline gene at one end, perhaps through a read error. The CDR3 bases are TGTGCCAGCAGCTTAGGGGGTGGCCTCCGGGGAGGTTTT. Amino acid sequence: CASSLGGGLRGGF. V usage is TRBV7-3 and J usage is TRBJ1-5, with D possibly matching TRBD1 (5 bases). Germline CDR1 SGHTA, CDR2 FQGTGA. This CDR3 is built from 13 residues. Together with reference TRBV7-3 and TRBJ1-5, the CDR3 gives the full variable domain: GAGVSQTPSNKVTEKGKYVELRCDPISGHTALYWYRQSLGQGPEFLIYFQGTGAADDSGLPNDRFFAVRPEGSVSTLKIQRTERGDSAVYLCASSLGGGLRGGFGDGTRLSIL.

The rearrangement joins TRBV28 to TRBJ2-1; no clear D. Germline V gene sequence: CDR1 MDHEN, CDR2 SYDVKM. Trimming cost V 5 bases and J 4 bases, with 6 bases left between them. CDR3 size: 12 residues. CDR3 DNA: TGTGCCAGCAGTGGCAATTACAATGAGCAGTTCTTC. Residues: CASSGNYNEQFF.